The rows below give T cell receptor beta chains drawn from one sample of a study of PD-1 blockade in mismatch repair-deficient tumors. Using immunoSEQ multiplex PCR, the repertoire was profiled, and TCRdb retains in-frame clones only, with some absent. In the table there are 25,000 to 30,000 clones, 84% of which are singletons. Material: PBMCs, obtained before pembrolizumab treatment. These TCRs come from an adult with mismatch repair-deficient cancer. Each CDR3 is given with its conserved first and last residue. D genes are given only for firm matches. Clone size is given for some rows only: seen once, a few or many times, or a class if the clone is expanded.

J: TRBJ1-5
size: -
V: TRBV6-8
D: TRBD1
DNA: TGTGCCAGCAGTTACCTACGGGACAGGGATGTTAGTCAGCCCCAGCATTTT
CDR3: CASSYLRDRDVSQPQHF

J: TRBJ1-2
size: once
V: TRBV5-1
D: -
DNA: TGCGCCAGCAGCTATTACGGTTCTAACTATGGCTACACCTTC
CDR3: CASSYYGSNYGYTF

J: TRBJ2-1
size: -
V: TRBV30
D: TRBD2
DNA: TGTGCCTGGAGTGTAGGAGCGGGAAATTACAATGAGCAGTTCTTC
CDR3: CAWSVGAGNYNEQFF

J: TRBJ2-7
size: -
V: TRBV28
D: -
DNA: TGTGCCAGCAGTTTGGAGGTCGAGCAAAAAGACTACGAGCAGTACTTC
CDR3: CASSLEVEQKDYEQYF

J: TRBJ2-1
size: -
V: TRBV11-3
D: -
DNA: TGTGCCAGCAGCTTAAGCCTATACTCCTACAATGAGCAGTTCTTC
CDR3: CASSLSLYSYNEQFF

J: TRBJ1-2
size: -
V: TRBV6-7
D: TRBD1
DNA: TGTGCCAGCAGTTACAGGGTCAGGGGGAATGGCTACACCTTC
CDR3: CASSYRVRGNGYTF

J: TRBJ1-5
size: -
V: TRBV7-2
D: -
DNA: TGTGCCAGCAGCTTAGCGCGGGGTGTTGCGCAGCCCCAGCATTTT
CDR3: CASSLARGVAQPQHF

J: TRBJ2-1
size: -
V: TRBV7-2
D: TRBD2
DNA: TGTGCCAGCAGCTTCCGGGACTACTCCTACAATGAGCAGTTCTTC
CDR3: CASSFRDYSYNEQFF

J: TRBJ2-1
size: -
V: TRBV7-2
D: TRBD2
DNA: TGTGCCAGCAGCTTAGCGCGGACTAGCGTCTACAATGAGCAGTTCTTC
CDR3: CASSLARTSVYNEQFF

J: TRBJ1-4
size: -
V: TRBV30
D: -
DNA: TGTGCCTGGAGGGGTTCAGGTGAAAAACTGTTTTTT
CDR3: CAWRGSGEKLFF

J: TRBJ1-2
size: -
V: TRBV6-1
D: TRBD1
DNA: TGTGCCAGCAGTGCTCAACAGGGGAATGGCTACACCTTC
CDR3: CASSAQQGNGYTF

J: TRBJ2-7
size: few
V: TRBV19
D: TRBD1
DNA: TGTGCCAGTAGTACACTGGGACAGGGCGCCTACGAGCAGTACTTC
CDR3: CASSTLGQGAYEQYF